The 15 T cell receptor beta chains presented below share a single source sample, sequenced in a study of blood T cell repertoires in COVID-19. Clones were sequenced by immunoSEQ multiplex PCR, and TCRdb holds only the in-frame ones, with some missing. The table shows some 700,000 clones, with around 89% occurring only once. The specimen was peripheral blood. These receptors originate from a woman aged 18-35 years with acute or convalescent COVID-19.

The genes are TRBV5-8 and TRBJ1-1; the D gene is possibly TRBD1 (5 bases). The CDR3 is 15 amino acids. Germline V CDR1 and CDR2: SGHTS, YDEGEE. Between the trimmed V and J ends, which lost 0 bases and 13 bases, there was a span of 22 bases. Here the CDR3 DNA reads TGTGCCAGCAGCTTGGATCCAGGGCCTAACCTAGGAGTTTTCTTT. This gives the protein CASSLDPGPNLGVFF.

The CDR3 sequence: CSVGGPEQYF. CDR3 sequence (DNA): TGCAGCGTTGGGGGGCCCGAGCAGTACTTC. J is TRBJ2-7 and V is TRBV29-1; D possibly corresponds to TRBD1 (6 bases). Germline assignment: CDR1 SQVTM and CDR2 ANQGSEA. V gave up 4 bases and J gave up 6 bases, with 7 bases separating them. The CDR3 consists of 10 residues.

The chain joins TRBV4-2 to TRBJ1-6, with TRBD1 identical over 7 bases. The CDR3 contains 14 residues. Trimming removed 5 bases from V and 7 bases from J; junction bases left unmatched: 5. Germline CDR1 is LGHNA and CDR2 is YNFKEQ. CDR3 sequence reads: CASSDGTENSPLHF. The CDR3 nucleotides are TGTGCCAGCAGCGACGGGACAGAAAATTCACCCCTCCACTTT.

The chain combines TRBV7-9 with TRBJ1-2; 7 nucleotides match TRBD1. The V gene's germline CDR1 is SEHNR and CDR2 FQNEAQ (reference sequence). After removal of 6 bases from V and 4 bases from J, the junction contained 2 bases not matched to a gene. This CDR3 contains 12 residues. CDR3 protein: CASSRTGYGYTF. The DNA for the CDR3 is TGTGCCAGCAGTCGGACAGGCTATGGCTACACCTTC.

The J gene is TRBJ2-1, the V gene TRBV7-3; 7 bases are shared with TRBD1. Germline V lookup: CDR1 SGHTA, CDR2 FQGTGA. CDR3 size: 15 residues. With 1 base clipped from V and 8 bases from J, the junction kept 8 bases outside the gene matches. The DNA of the CDR3 is TGTGCCAGCAGCTTAAGGGCGGACAGGACATATGAGCAGTTCTTC. As protein: CASSLRADRTYEQFF.

The V gene is TRBV25-1, the J gene TRBJ2-1; perhaps TRBD1 as D (6 bases). Germline-derived CDR1 and CDR2 are MGHDK and SYGVNS. The CDR3 loop spans 14 amino acids. Trimming took 7 bases from V and 4 from J, leaving 14 bases between them. The CDR3 loop reads CASTPVGAYNEQFF. The CDR3 coding sequence is TGTGCCAGCACCCCGGTGGGGGCTTACAATGAGCAGTTCTTC.

The chain joins TRBV13 to TRBJ2-7; 9 nucleotides line up with TRBD1. V shed 5 bases, J shed 2 bases, and the junction held 7 bases outside the gene matches. Looked up from germline, CDR1 is PRHDT and CDR2 is FYEKMQ (reference sequence). The CDR3 is made up of 15 amino acids. CDR3 coding DNA: TGTGCCAGCAGCACCGGAGGGACAGGGACCTACGAGCAGTACTTC. This gives the protein CASSTGGTGTYEQYF. Drawing the rest from reference TRBV13 and TRBJ2-7, the complete variable domain is AAGVIQSPRHLIKEKRETATLKCYPIPRHDTVYWYQQGPGQDPQFLISFYEKMQSDKGSIPDRFSAQQFSDYHSELNMSSLELGDSALYFCASSTGGTGTYEQYFGPGTRLTVT.

This clone was observed once. The chain joins TRBV7-2 to TRBJ2-3, with 11 bases that match TRBD2. Germline V gene sequence: CDR1 SGHTA, CDR2 FQGNSA. The CDR3 is made up of 13 amino acids. V lost 4 bases to trimming and J lost 8 bases; unmatched junction nucleotides: 2. In DNA, the CDR3 is TGTGCCAGCAGCTCCGGACTAGCGGGTACGCAGTATTTT. This codes for CASSSGLAGTQYF.

Written as DNA, the CDR3 is TGTGCCAGCAGCTTGGAACGGTCGGGGGGTAACTATGGCTACACCTTC. Translated, it gives CASSLERSGGNYGYTF. The rearrangement uses TRBV5-4 and TRBJ1-2; D might be TRBD1 (5 bases). The CDR3 has 16 amino acids. Trimming pared 0 bases from V and 1 base from J, leaving 13 bases between. The germline CDR1 and CDR2 sequences are SGHNT and YYREEE (reference sequence).

The CDR3 bases are TGTGCCAGCAGCTTAGCGGCTAGCGGGGGCAATGAGCAGTTCTTC. It is translated as CASSLAASGGNEQFF. The genes are TRBV11-2 and TRBJ2-1, with 10 bases fitting TRBD2. CDR1 is SGHAT and CDR2 is FQNNGV in the germline V gene. The J segment lost 6 bases and the V segment lost 1 base, leaving 3 bases of the junction unmatched. The CDR3 runs to 15 residues.

V and J are TRBV12-5 and TRBJ1-2; D unresolved. This CDR3 has 15 residues. Looked up from germline, CDR1 is LGHNT and CDR2 is FRNRAP. V was shortened by 6 bases and J by 7 bases, with 21 bases between the two germline ends. The CDR3 DNA reads TGTGCTAGTGGGTCTCCAGGTGGAGGGTACCCTGGCTACACCTTC. This encodes CASGSPGGGYPGYTF.

This chain connects TRBV24-1 to TRBJ1-5; D unclear. Germline V gene sequence: CDR1 KGHDR, CDR2 SFDVKD. With 6 bases removed from V and 3 bases from J, the gap between germline ends came to 14 bases. The CDR3 is made up of 15 amino acids. Here the CDR3 DNA reads TGTGCCACCAGTCCTGCGGGCGTTGACAATCAGCCCCAGCATTTT. Translating it yields CATSPAGVDNQPQHF.

V is TRBV9 and J is TRBJ2-7, with TRBD2 matching over 9 bases. The CDR3 extends over 15 amino acids. With 3 bases clipped from V and 3 bases from J, the junction kept 7 bases outside the gene matches. The V gene's germline CDR1 is SGDLS and CDR2 YYNGEE. CDR3 sequence (DNA): TGTGCCAGCAGCGCCGTAGCGGGGGCAAACTACGAGCAGTACTTC. Amino acids: CASSAVAGANYEQYF.

This sequence joins TRBV9 and TRBJ2-3; D perhaps matches TRBD1 (5 bases). CDR1 SGDLS and CDR2 YYNGEE come from the germline V gene. The V end lost 3 bases, the J end lost 3 bases, and 20 bases lay between the germline ends. This CDR3 is built from 17 residues. CDR3 region: CASSAPRRGHPTDTQYF. The CDR3 DNA reads TGTGCCAGCAGCGCCCCCCGTCGAGGACACCCTACAGATACGCAGTATTTT.

The J gene is TRBJ2-7, the V gene TRBV19; TRBD1 aligns across 8 bases. Germline CDR1 is LNHDA and CDR2 is SQIVND (reference sequence). The V segment lost 4 bases and the J segment 7 bases; nucleotides outside the gene matches: 6. The CDR3 runs 13 residues. The CDR3 nucleotides read TGTGCCAGTAGTACGGACAGGGTTGGGGAGCAGTACTTC. It translates to CASSTDRVGEQYF.